This T cell receptor beta chain was captured by sequencing in a study of CXCR3-negative and CXCR3-positive naive CD8 T cells (dated by TCRdb to about 2019). Background on the whole study: In total, 130 million to 150 million TRB reads were obtained, which works out to roughly 1.5 +/- 0.3 million reads per library. Data from about 10 donors, pooled across two independent experiments, went into the diversity and physicochemical repertoire analyses. Naive subsets from about 5 donors and memory cells from 3 donors were included in the TRBV-TRBJ cluster analysis. The paper's findings and limits, for the study overall: Freshly isolated PBMCs were used for most assays because CXCR3 expression partially decreased after cryopreservation. TRBV-TRBJ usage was similar between naive CXCR3-negative and CXCR3-positive cells from the same donor, while memory cells showed distinct patterns. Repertoire diversity was comparably high in both naive subsets but much lower in memory CD8+ T cells. Because surface CD5, which is linked to self-reactivity in mice, was comparable between the naive subsets, TCR interaction strength was also inferred from TRB CDR3 physicochemical properties. Compared with CXCR3-negative naive cells, CXCR3-positive naive cells had TRB CDR3s with higher hydrophobicity (lower Kidera factor 4), lower energy, and higher strength and volume indices.

This sample was sequenced with a NextSeq 550. The Human TCR Profiling Kit (MiLaboratory) was used to prepare UMI-labeled 5' RACE TRB cDNA libraries. The full amount of extracted RNA was used for cDNA synthesis, and the full amount of resulting cDNA was used for PCR amplification. Libraries were prepared in parallel with an identical number of PCR cycles. The paper's data handling went like this. With a requirement of at least two reads per UMI, MIGEC and MiXCR extracted about 50,000 +/- 10,000 unique UMI-labeled TRB cDNA molecules per library. Each library averaged roughly 40,000 +/- 10,000 functional in-frame TRB CDR3 nucleotide clonotypes without stop codons. Diversity metrics, including normalized Shannon-Wiener and Chao1, were computed in VDJtools after downsampling to 5000 UMI-labeled TRB molecules per sample. Clonotype-size-weighted physicochemical properties of the central five CDR3 residues (interaction energy, strength, volume and Kidera factor 4) were computed in VDJtools. TCRdb reprocessed the reads, and each CDR3 protein sequence is entered once, without DNA. TCRdb's processing, not the study's, gives the V and J calls here. This specimen's table enumerates tens of thousands of distinct CDR3 sequences. Under 0.9% of the sample belongs to the ten largest clones.

Each CD8+ T cell subset was flow-sorted in triplicate, and 300,000 to 350,000 cells per subset were placed directly into RLT lysis buffer. To keep memory contaminants out, a stringent definition of naive CD8+ T cells was applied: CD45RO-CCR7+CD27+CD95-. Standard density gradient centrifugation was used to isolate peripheral blood mononuclear cells from buffy coats. A FACSAria III was used to flow-sort naive CD8+ T cells into CXCR3-negative and CXCR3-positive populations. An RNeasy Mini Kit was used to extract total RNA from the sorted cells. As regards this clonotype: What antigen it recognizes has not been identified.

The CDR3 spans 13 residues, from the cysteine through the phenylalanine. Only the protein is on record. The source of this sequence is a human donor in good health. Some clones in this sample may be carry-over from other donors' samples. The sequencing input was naive CXCR3+ CD8+ T cells from blood. The sample's cell subset or site, from its label and the paper: CD45RO-CCR7+CD27+CD95- naive CD8+ T cells expressing CXCR3 (TNR3+). The V gene is TRBV12-3 or TRBV12-4 and the J gene is TRBJ2-5; TCRdb's D gene call, TRBD1, goes unchecked for lack of DNA. Here the CDR3 is given as CASSFPWMETQYF.